Detailed here is one TCR beta chain. The data are from a study of blood T cell repertoires in COVID-19. About the study: The cDNA or gDNA used as material had been derived from T cells, B-cell-depleted T cells, or PBMCs.

Original handling: Reference gene primers were amplified, and this amplification served to estimate nucleated cell counts. Method: immunoSEQ multiplex PCR; TCRdb's copy keeps in-frame clones and lacks some. The V and J calls and clone size come from that table; D and trimming were worked out from the DNA. This sample yields approximately 86,000 clones, of which 75% to 90% are seen a single time; approximately 10% belongs to the top ten. Germline lookup yields CDR1 MNHEY and CDR2 SVGEGT. The CDR3 contains 17 residues. The ends lost 6 bases at V and 0 bases at J; junction bases unmatched: 8. This clonotype was obtained from a woman in her 70s with acute or convalescent COVID-19. Sequences were obtained from peripheral blood. This chain joins TRBV6-2 or TRBV6-3 and TRBJ2-6, with TRBD1 identical over 7 bases. CDR3 sequence: CASSLRDRHSGANVLTF. The CDR3 bases are TGTGCCAGCAGCCTCCGGGACAGACACTCTGGGGCCAACGTCCTGACTTTC.